These 13 T cell receptor beta chains came from one sample sequenced in a study of blood T cell repertoires in COVID-19. TCRdb keeps only in-frame clones here, not all; method: immunoSEQ multiplex PCR. Of about 210,000 clones in the sample, around 87% are singletons; the top ten hold around 24%. The specimen sequenced was PBMCs or T cells enriched from blood (not recorded which). These TCRs come from a woman between 40 and 50 years old in a cohort exposed to, infected with or recovered from COVID-19 (not recorded which).

The chain recombines TRBV28 with TRBJ1-5, with 12 positions matching TRBD1. The CDR3 loop spans 14 amino acids. Germline assignment: CDR1 MDHEN and CDR2 SYDVKM. V shed 4 bases and J 10 bases; nucleotides not matched to a gene: 5. CDR3 nucleotide sequence: TGTGCCAGCAGTTCTCCCGGGACAGGGGGCCCCCAGCATTTT. Amino acids: CASSSPGTGGPQHF. Together with reference TRBV28 and TRBJ1-5, the CDR3 gives the full variable domain: DVKVTQSSRYLVKRTGEKVFLECVQDMDHENMFWYRQDPGLGLRLIYFSYDVKMKEKGDIPEGYSVSREKKERFSLILESASTNQTSMYLCASSSPGTGGPQHFGDGTRLSIL.

As DNA, the CDR3 is TGTGCCAGCAGCTTACAGGGTTATGAGCAGTTCTTC. This sequence encodes CASSLQGYEQFF. The chain is built from TRBV12-3 or TRBV12-4 and TRBJ2-1; TRBD1 might be the D (6 bases). The CDR3 has 12 residues. V shed 6 bases and J shed 8 bases, with 11 bases lying between them.

The CDR3, as DNA: TGTGCCAGCAGCGGATGGACAGGGGTACGCTACGAGCAGTACTTC. As protein: CASSGWTGVRYEQYF. The genes are TRBV7-2 and TRBJ2-7; 9 positions match TRBD1. Germline V gives CDR1 SGHTA, CDR2 FQGNSA. Germline trimming cut 5 bases from V and 3 bases from J; bases unmatched to any gene: 8. The CDR3 is 15 residues long.

The CDR3 loop is CASSPLPGQGTETQYF. The CDR3 DNA reads TGTGCCAGCAGTCCTCTCCCGGGACAGGGTACGGAGACCCAGTACTTC. The chain carries TRBV27 and TRBJ2-5, with 9 bases identical to TRBD1. The CDR3 spans 16 residues. Looked up from germline, CDR1 is MNHEY and CDR2 is SMNVEV (reference sequence). The V and J ends lost 5 bases and 5 bases, in that order; junction bases with no gene match: 12.

The chain recombines TRBV13 with TRBJ2-1; 9 bases fit TRBD1. Trimming cost V 5 bases and J 6 bases; bases outside gene matches: 11. Germline lookup yields CDR1 PRHDT and CDR2 FYEKMQ (reference sequence). The CDR3 spans 16 residues. The CDR3 is CASSLNRGRFVNEQFF. The CDR3 DNA reads as TGTGCCAGCAGCCTAAACAGGGGGCGATTTGTCAATGAGCAGTTCTTC.

The rearrangement joins TRBV27 to TRBJ2-7; 8 bases are shared with TRBD2. V lost 6 bases to trimming and J lost 6 bases; unmatched junction nucleotides: 16. CDR1 is MNHEY, CDR2 SMNVEV, per germline (reference sequence). The CDR3 is 16 residues long. CDR3 in amino acids: CASRRFGTSDSGEQYF. In DNA, the CDR3 is TGTGCCAGCAGGAGATTCGGGACTAGTGATTCGGGCGAGCAGTACTTC.

The genes are TRBV7-2 and TRBJ1-6; D is unclear. The CDR3 sequence is 14 residues long. V dropped 5 bases and J dropped 5 bases, with 10 bases sitting between them. Germline-derived CDR1 and CDR2 are SGHTA and FQGNSA. In nucleotides, the CDR3 is TGTGCCAGCAGCCCCGGCGGGGATAATTCACCCCTCCACTTT. The encoded protein is CASSPGGDNSPLHF.

The rearrangement joins TRBV27 to TRBJ1-3; no definite D call. CDR3 length equals 14 residues. The V and J ends lost 2 bases and 0 bases respectively, with 5 bases between them. In germline, CDR1 is MNHEY, CDR2 SMNVEV (reference sequence). The chain's CDR3 is CASSLRSSGNTIYF. The CDR3 DNA reads TGTGCCAGCAGTTTACGGAGCTCTGGAAACACCATATATTTT.

This chain joins TRBV9 and TRBJ2-2; TRBD2 might be the D (5 bases). The ends were cut back, 2 bases at V and 5 bases at J, with 16 bases in the middle. CDR1 SGDLS and CDR2 YYNGEE come from the germline V gene. The CDR3 sequence is 16 residues long. CDR3 DNA sequence: TGTGCCAGCAGCGTTTGGGCGGCGGGCGGGACCGGGGAGCTGTTTTTT. The encoded protein is CASSVWAAGGTGELFF.

This clone was detected once. V and J are TRBV19 and TRBJ1-5; TRBD1 is a possible D gene (6 bases). This CDR3 has 19 amino acids. Germline loops: CDR1 LNHDA, CDR2 SQIVND (reference sequence). The ends were cut back, 0 bases at V and 0 bases at J, with 18 bases in the middle. CDR3 protein: CASSIDQGGGLYSNQPQHF. The CDR3, as DNA: TGTGCCAGTAGTATAGATCAAGGGGGGGGACTTTATAGCAATCAGCCCCAGCATTTT.

V usage is TRBV28 and J usage is TRBJ1-3; D possibly corresponds to TRBD1 (5 bases). Germline CDR1 and CDR2: MDHEN and SYDVKM. This CDR3 is built from 14 residues. V was trimmed by 6 bases and J by 1 base, leaving 10 bases between them. CDR3 in DNA: TGTGCCAGCAGATCCGGGGGGTCTGGAAACACCATATATTTT. Translation: CASRSGGSGNTIYF.

The gene calls are TRBV7-6 and TRBJ1-3; 12 nucleotides match TRBD1. Trimming took 5 bases from V and 4 from J; bases not matched to a gene: 6. The CDR3 is 16 residues long. Germline CDR1 SGHVS, CDR2 FNYEAQ. CDR3 DNA sequence: TGTGCCAGCAGCCTGGGACAGGGGGCTGGGGGAAACACCATATATTTT. Residues: CASSLGQGAGGNTIYF.

The rearrangement links TRBV27 to TRBJ2-3; a possible D gene is TRBD1 (5 bases). The CDR3 is 16 residues long. Looked up from germline, CDR1 is MNHEY and CDR2 is SMNVEV (reference sequence). Trimming pared 5 bases from V and 2 bases from J, leaving 17 bases between. This CDR3 reads CASSPRTSAHTDTQYF. The CDR3 DNA reads TGTGCCAGCAGTCCAAGGACATCAGCCCACACAGATACGCAGTATTTT.